This T cell receptor (beta chain) was identified during a study of blood T cell repertoires in COVID-19. Study details: Sites in the United States, Italy and Spain provided acute and convalescent COVID-19 samples.

Only in-frame clones appear in the TCRdb table, and some are missing; sequencing was by immunoSEQ multiplex PCR. The sample yields 70,000 to 85,000 clones, 83% seen once. This receptor was identified in an elderly man with active or convalescent COVID-19. The sequencing sample was made of peripheral blood.

The CDR3 loop reads CASASSYNSPLHF. The CDR3 nucleotides are TGTGCCAGTGCCAGCTCCTATAATTCACCCCTCCACTTT. The J gene is TRBJ1-6, the V gene TRBV19; D remains ambiguous. Germline V gene lookup returns CDR1 LNHDA and CDR2 SQIVND (reference sequence). The CDR3 totals 13 residues. Deletions cut 8 bases from V and 0 bases from J, with 5 bases between.